These 7 T cell receptor beta chains came from one sample sequenced in a study of blood T cells in healthy people across ages. Using a J-beta primer mix together with a sample-barcoded 5' primer, a second PCR was run for roughly 7 to 12 cycles. TCRdb re-analysed the 5' RACE reads in MiXCR, keeping a single row per CDR3 protein. The sample lists about 900,000 distinct CDR3 sequences; around 46% were seen once. The sequencing sample was made of blood. All receptors derive from a man aged 25 to 40 in good health.

V is TRBV5-1 and J is TRBJ2-3; perhaps TRBD2 as D (6 bases). Germline CDR1 SGHRS, CDR2 YFSETQ. Trimming stripped 2 bases from V and 0 bases from J, with 13 bases between. The CDR3 spans 16 residues. In nucleotides, the CDR3 is TGCGCCAGCAGCTTCCTGACTAGTTCTAGCACAGATACGCAGTATTTT. It is translated as CASSFLTSSSTDTQYF.

The V gene is TRBV27, the J gene TRBJ1-2; 9 bases align to TRBD1. Trimming cost V 3 bases and J 11 bases; bases outside gene matches: 4. Germline V CDR1 and CDR2: MNHEY, SMNVEV (reference sequence). The CDR3 contains 12 residues. The chain's CDR3 is CASSFSGQGYTF. The CDR3 DNA is TGTGCCAGCAGTTTTTCCGGACAGGGGTACACCTTC.

The chain carries TRBV7-9 and TRBJ1-2, with D possibly being TRBD1 (6 bases). The ends were cut back, 4 bases at V and 8 bases at J, with 17 bases in the middle. CDR1 and CDR2 (germline): SEHNR, FQNEAQ (reference sequence). The CDR3 consists of 14 residues. The CDR3 sequence: CASSSRDNMPGYTF. CDR3 in DNA: TGTGCCAGCAGCTCTAGGGACAATATGCCGGGCTACACCTTC.

This clonotype was counted between two and nine times. The chain joins TRBV4-1 to TRBJ1-4; D may be TRBD1 (5 bases). V was pared by 5 bases and J by 6 bases, with 16 bases between. Germline values: CDR1 MGHRA, CDR2 YSYEKL. The CDR3 has 15 amino acids. CDR3 DNA: TGCGCCAGCAGCGACGCCTTTGGGGGTTATGAAAAACTGTTTTTT. Protein product: CASSDAFGGYEKLFF.

With respect to this clonotype: This sequence may be a read error, since a much larger clone differs from it by one base. J is TRBJ2-1 and V is TRBV5-1, with TRBD1 identical over 7 bases. The end of the DNA fits TRBJ2-7 better, so the J call may be wrong. The CDR3 extends over 15 amino acids. Germline CDR1 reads SGHRS; CDR2 reads YFSETQ. CDR3 region: CASSFTGQFYNEQYF. As DNA, the CDR3 is TGCGCCAGCAGCTTTACGGGACAGTTCTACAATGAGCAGTACTTC.

In this sample, this clonotype turned up a few times. The chain links TRBV12-3 or TRBV12-4 to TRBJ2-3, with D hard to call. Trimming shortened V by 5 bases and J by 2 bases, and 14 bases separated the two germline ends. The CDR3 is 15 amino acids. The CDR3 bases are TGTGCCAGCAGTCGTGGGGAAGGGTACACAGATACGCAGTATTTT. This translates into CASSRGEGYTDTQYF.

V is TRBV27 and J is TRBJ2-7; no reliable D call. Germline V gene data show CDR1 as MNHEY and CDR2 as SMNVEV (reference sequence). Trimming cost V 8 bases and J 8 bases, with 7 bases left between them. CDR3 length: 9 amino acids. This CDR3 reads CASGSQQYF. CDR3 nucleotide sequence: TGTGCCAGCGGCTCCCAGCAGTACTTC.